This T cell receptor beta chain was identified in a study of cytomegalovirus exposure and HLA in healthy donors. The 120-subject validation cohort, separate from the 666-subject first cohort, included the donors. The trim removed 3 bases at V and 8 bases at J, leaving 9 bases unmatched. In germline, CDR1 is MNHNS, CDR2 SASEGT. The CDR3 extends over 15 amino acids. Regarding the study as a whole: The investigators catalogued under 200 TCR beta chains as cytomegalovirus-associated. Confirmation was obtained in vitro that a few CMV-associated chains are specific for CMV antigens.

Comment on this clone: Its antigen remains unidentified.

TCRdb keeps only in-frame clones here, not all; method: immunoSEQ multiplex PCR. The table records 70,000 or so clones, about 94% of them present only once. The material sequenced was PBMCs. The TCR was taken from a woman younger than 35 in good health and CMV-seronegative. The J gene is TRBJ1-4, the V gene TRBV6-1; TRBD1 agrees at 7 bases. Here the CDR3 DNA reads TGTGCCAGCAGTGAGTTCGAGGGGGCGGGCGAAAAACTGTTTTTT. It is translated as CASSEFEGAGEKLFF.